Presented here are 19 T cell receptor beta chains from one specimen sequenced in a study of shared T cell receptors in the human thymus. The table came from immunoSEQ multiplex PCR; TCRdb's copy has only in-frame clones and leaves some out. The table has some 760,000 clones, approximately 85% seen once. This sample also belongs to another study, concerning human thymus T cells.

Sequenced sample: thymocytes. These receptors were collected from a girl under three years old with a congenital heart defect.

The gene calls are TRBV19 and TRBJ2-7, with 7 bases that match TRBD2. CDR3 size: 14 residues. V shed 3 bases, J shed 2 bases, and the junction held 4 bases outside the gene matches. Looked up from germline, CDR1 is LNHDA and CDR2 is SQIVND (reference sequence). The DNA for the CDR3 is TGTGCCAGTAGTATCCGGGGGGTACCCTACGAGCAGTACTTC. As protein: CASSIRGVPYEQYF.

The chain joins TRBV10-1 to TRBJ2-7; D possibly corresponds to TRBD2 (6 bases). The CDR3 spans 14 residues. The germline gives CDR1 WNHNN, CDR2 SYGVQD (reference sequence). V lost 5 bases and J lost 6, with 17 bases in between. CDR3 amino acids: CASSPQGRTTEQYF. DNA of the CDR3: TGCGCCAGCAGTCCTCAAGGCAGGACTACCGAGCAGTACTTC.

This rearrangement joins TRBV4-1 to TRBJ1-3; D gene ambiguous. This CDR3 spans 13 amino acids. V shed 4 bases and J shed 0 bases, with 4 bases lying between them. Germline CDR1 is MGHRA and CDR2 is YSYEKL. The CDR3 loop reads CASSPNSGNTIYF. For the CDR3, the DNA is TGCGCCAGCAGCCCTAACTCTGGAAACACCATATATTTT.

This chain uses TRBV10-2 with TRBJ2-5; TRBD1 might be the D (5 bases). Germline-derived CDR1 and CDR2 are WSHSY and SAAADI. This CDR3 has 13 residues. V was shortened by 3 bases and J by 5 bases, with 10 bases between the two germline ends. CDR3 nucleotides: TGCGCCAGCAGTGACAGGGCAGGGGAGACCCAGTACTTC. As protein: CASSDRAGETQYF.

The chain has TRBV5-1 and TRBJ1-2; D is ambiguous. Germline V gene data show CDR1 as SGHRS and CDR2 as YFSETQ. Trimming cost V 3 bases and J 3 bases, with 15 bases left between them. The CDR3 is made up of 15 amino acids. CDR3 protein: CASSSTEGWDYGYTF. The CDR3 nucleotides read TGCGCCAGCAGCTCGACGGAGGGTTGGGACTATGGCTACACCTTC.

V is TRBV28 and J is TRBJ2-7, with 13 bases identical to TRBD2. Looked up from germline, CDR1 is MDHEN and CDR2 is SYDVKM. The ends lost 3 bases at V and 4 bases at J; junction bases unmatched: 6. This CDR3 is built from 16 residues. CDR3 residues: CASSLTSGGTEYEQYF. In DNA, the CDR3 is TGTGCCAGCAGTTTGACTAGCGGGGGGACGGAATACGAGCAGTACTTC.

V usage is TRBV28 and J usage is TRBJ2-1; the match to TRBD1 covers 9 bases. CDR1 and CDR2 (germline): MDHEN, SYDVKM. The junction had 10 bases not matched to a gene; V was cut back by 6 bases and J by 4 bases. The CDR3 spans 16 residues. In DNA, the CDR3 is TGTGCCAGCAGAGTGACAGGGGGGGCCCTTTACAATGAGCAGTTCTTC. As protein: CASRVTGGALYNEQFF.

V usage is TRBV6-1 and J usage is TRBJ1-1; 7 bases agree with TRBD1. After removal of 8 bases from V and 3 bases from J, the junction contained 12 bases not matched to a gene. The CDR3 consists of 15 residues. Per germline, CDR1 MNHNS and CDR2 SASEGT. DNA of the CDR3: TGTGCCAGCGTCAGGGGGTCATCCGGGCACACTGAAGCTTTCTTT. Its translation: CASVRGSSGHTEAFF.

The chain has TRBV9 and TRBJ2-7; perhaps TRBD1 as D (6 bases). V shed 3 bases and J shed 7 bases, with 14 bases lying between them. The CDR3 consists of 13 residues. Germline CDR1 is SGDLS and CDR2 is YYNGEE. The CDR3 reads CASSGDTDCEQYF. DNA for the CDR3: TGTGCCAGCAGCGGGGACACTGATTGTGAGCAGTACTTC.

The chain is built from TRBV6-5 and TRBJ1-4; D is ambiguous. Between the trimmed V and J ends, which lost 4 bases and 8 bases, there was a span of 14 bases. The germline gives CDR1 MNHEY, CDR2 SVGAGI. CDR3 length equals 14 residues. The CDR3 protein is CASSWGSGEEKLFF. Written as DNA, the CDR3 is TGTGCCAGCAGTTGGGGAAGCGGGGAGGAAAAACTGTTTTTT.

The rearrangement joins TRBV15 to TRBJ2-1, with 10 bases fitting TRBD2. The CDR3 covers 15 residues. Germline-derived CDR1 and CDR2 are LNHNV and YYDKDF (reference sequence). The J segment lost 4 bases and the V segment lost 4 bases, leaving 4 bases of the junction unmatched. DNA for the CDR3: TGTGCCACCAGCATACGGACTAGCGGATACAATGAGCAGTTCTTC. This codes for CATSIRTSGYNEQFF.

This clone was found a few times. The chain joins TRBV5-1 to TRBJ2-7; D may be TRBD1 (6 bases). Germline CDR1 reads SGHRS; CDR2 reads YFSETQ. V was cut by 2 bases and J by 2 bases, with 14 bases left in between. The CDR3 totals 15 residues. CDR3 protein: CASSLQGLLPYEQYF. The CDR3 DNA reads TGCGCCAGCAGCTTACAGGGCCTACTTCCCTACGAGCAGTACTTC.

The chain carries TRBV4-1 and TRBJ1-4; no firm D call. Germline CDR1 MGHRA, CDR2 YSYEKL. The CDR3 consists of 17 residues. V gave up 1 base and J gave up 3 bases, with 15 bases separating them. In DNA form, the CDR3 reads TGCGCCAGCAGCCAAGTCTCCCGGGTTGAGGCTAATGAAAAACTGTTTTTT. Amino acid sequence: CASSQVSRVEANEKLFF.

This clone was counted once. V gene TRBV5-6 combines with J gene TRBJ2-5; TRBD1 matches at 9 bases. The CDR3 runs to 15 residues. With 4 bases clipped from V and 9 bases from J, the junction kept 13 bases outside the gene matches. In germline, CDR1 is SGHDT, CDR2 YYEEEE. The CDR3 protein is CASSPGQGIREAQYF. As DNA, the CDR3 is TGTGCCAGCAGCCCAGGACAGGGGATAAGGGAGGCCCAGTACTTC. Full variable domain (missing parts from reference TRBV5-6 and TRBJ2-5): DAGVTQSPTHLIKTRGQQVTLRCSPKSGHDTVSWYQQALGQGPQFIFQYYEEEERQRGNFPDRFSGHQFPNYSSELNVNALLLGDSALYLCASSPGQGIREAQYFGPGTRLLVL.

The chain employs TRBV7-8 and TRBJ2-7; 9 bases fit TRBD1. The CDR3 has 16 residues. V shed 5 bases, J shed 1 base, and the junction held 9 bases outside the gene matches. Germline V gene sequence: CDR1 SGHVS, CDR2 FQNEAQ. The CDR3 DNA reads as TGTGCCAGCAGCCTACAAGGGACAGGGTTGTCCTACGAGCAGTACTTC. Translating gives CASSLQGTGLSYEQYF.

This clone was counted only a few times. The chain uses TRBV28 and TRBJ1-4; TRBD1 matches at 9 bases. Per the germline V gene, CDR1 is MDHEN and CDR2 is SYDVKM. Losses at the gene ends were 5 bases for V and 7 bases for J; bases not matched to a gene: 8. The CDR3 runs to 15 residues. The CDR3 DNA is TGTGCCAGCAGTCCACACAGGGGGCTTGGTGAAAAACTGTTTTTT. It is translated as CASSPHRGLGEKLFF.

The chain carries TRBV19 and TRBJ1-3; 11 bases agree with TRBD1. This CDR3 spans 19 amino acids. The V gene's germline CDR1 is LNHDA and CDR2 SQIVND (reference sequence). V shed 7 bases, J shed 1 base, and the junction held 15 bases outside the gene matches. The CDR3 sequence: CASMSRDRGGMESGNTIYF. In DNA, the CDR3 is TGTGCCAGTATGAGCCGGGACAGGGGGGGAATGGAATCTGGAAACACCATATATTTT. The full variable domain, its missing parts supplied by reference TRBV19 and TRBJ1-3, is DGGITQSPKYLFRKEGQNVTLSCEQNLNHDAMYWYRQDPGQGLRLIYYSQIVNDFQKGDIAEGYSVSREKKESFPLTVTSAQKNPTAFYLCASMSRDRGGMESGNTIYFGEGSWLTVV.

The rearrangement uses TRBV6-5 and TRBJ2-2; unclear D gene. This CDR3 is built from 16 residues. Trimming took 2 bases from V and 4 from J, leaving 14 bases between them. Germline-derived CDR1 and CDR2 are MNHEY and SVGAGI. CDR3 in DNA: TGTGCCAGCAGTTACCCCGACGAGGCAGCCACCGGGGAGCTGTTTTTT. Its translation is CASSYPDEAATGELFF.

The V gene is TRBV4-1, the J gene TRBJ1-4; D possibly corresponds to TRBD1 (5 bases). Per germline, CDR1 MGHRA and CDR2 YSYEKL. V dropped 2 bases and J dropped 3 bases, with 16 bases sitting between them. The CDR3 totals 17 residues. DNA of the CDR3: TGCGCCAGCAGCCAACCTAAAGGGTGGGGGGCTAATGAAAAACTGTTTTTT. It is translated as CASSQPKGWGANEKLFF.